The clone carrying this T cell receptor beta chain came up many times. Its specificity is unknown. Using its own MiXCR run on the 5' RACE reads, TCRdb lists one record per CDR3 protein. Here the sample spans hundreds of thousands of distinct CDR3 sequences, roughly 15% being singletons. CDR3 length: 13 amino acids. CDR1 and CDR2 from the germline V gene are KGHDR and SFDVKD. The germline V and J ends were trimmed by 2 bases and 6 bases, with 7 bases remaining between them. These data are taken from a study of T-cell memory formation after mild COVID-19. Study findings and constraints: Contracting CD4+ clones lay largely in CM and EM, with CD8+ ones residing in EMRA. Among clones contracting day 15 to 85, CD4/CD8 was balanced, whereas later expanders leaned CD4+.

This TCR came from a man younger than 35 who had mild COVID-19 (a few samples of this study predate the infection). Cell type and time point are not known. This chain links TRBV24-1 with TRBJ2-1; D uncertain. Sequencing was done on a sample of PBMCs or a T cell subset sorted from them (not recorded which). CDR3 in DNA: TGTGCCACCAGTGATTCTTGGAGCAATGAGCAGTTCTTC. Protein product: CATSDSWSNEQFF.